The table lists the clone carrying this T cell receptor beta chain with a few counts. The antigen remains undetermined. Via MiXCR, TCRdb re-called the reads, giving one row per CDR3 protein. The sample lists hundreds of thousands of distinct CDR3 sequences, roughly 31% occurring once. The sample originates from a study of T cell repertoires in cytomegalovirus infection. Study-level results: Predominance within the ex vivo response was attributable to HLA-C-restricted CMV-specific TCR beta clonotypes.

This CDR3 is built from 15 residues. Between the trimmed V and J ends, which lost 8 bases and 5 bases, there was a span of 18 bases. Looked up from germline, CDR1 is MNHEY and CDR2 is SMNVEV (reference sequence). This TCR came from a human donor in good health (CMV status not recorded). Some clones in this sample may be carry-over from other donors' samples. The chain employs TRBV27 and TRBJ1-4, with D perhaps TRBD1 (6 bases). Sequenced: PBMCs. In DNA, the CDR3 is TGTGCCAGCTCACTAACAATGGGGGCAAATGAAAAACTGTTTTTT. The encoded protein is CASSLTMGANEKLFF.